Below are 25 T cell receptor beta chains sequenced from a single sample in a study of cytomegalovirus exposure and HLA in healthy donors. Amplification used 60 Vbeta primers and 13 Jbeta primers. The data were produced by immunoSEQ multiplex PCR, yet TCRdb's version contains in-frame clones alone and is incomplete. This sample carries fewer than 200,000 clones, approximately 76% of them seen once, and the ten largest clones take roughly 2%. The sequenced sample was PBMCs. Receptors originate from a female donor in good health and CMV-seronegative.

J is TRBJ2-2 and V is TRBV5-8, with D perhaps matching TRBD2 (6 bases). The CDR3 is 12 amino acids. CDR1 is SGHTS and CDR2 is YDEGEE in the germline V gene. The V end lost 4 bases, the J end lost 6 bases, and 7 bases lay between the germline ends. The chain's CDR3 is CASSPGAGELFF. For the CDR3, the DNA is TGTGCCAGCAGCCCGGGGGCCGGGGAGCTGTTTTTT.

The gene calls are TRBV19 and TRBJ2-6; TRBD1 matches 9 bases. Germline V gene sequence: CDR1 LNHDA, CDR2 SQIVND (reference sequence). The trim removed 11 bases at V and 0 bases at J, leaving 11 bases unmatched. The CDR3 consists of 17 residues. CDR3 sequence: CAVTVGTGSSGANVLTF. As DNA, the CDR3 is TGTGCCGTAACCGTCGGGACAGGGTCCTCTGGGGCCAACGTCCTGACTTTC.

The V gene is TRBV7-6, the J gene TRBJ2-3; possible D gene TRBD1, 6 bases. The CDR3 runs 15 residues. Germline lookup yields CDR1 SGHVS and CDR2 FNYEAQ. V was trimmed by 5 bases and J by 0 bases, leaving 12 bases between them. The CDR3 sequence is CASSTDRTSTDTQYF. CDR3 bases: TGTGCCAGCAGCACAGACAGGACTAGCACAGATACGCAGTATTTT.

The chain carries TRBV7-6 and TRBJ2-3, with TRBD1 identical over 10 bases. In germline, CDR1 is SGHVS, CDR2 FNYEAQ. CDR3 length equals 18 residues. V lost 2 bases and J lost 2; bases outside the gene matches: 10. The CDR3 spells CASSLPSTGTGATDTQYF. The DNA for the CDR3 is TGTGCCAGCAGCTTACCCTCGACCGGGACAGGGGCCACAGATACGCAGTATTTT.

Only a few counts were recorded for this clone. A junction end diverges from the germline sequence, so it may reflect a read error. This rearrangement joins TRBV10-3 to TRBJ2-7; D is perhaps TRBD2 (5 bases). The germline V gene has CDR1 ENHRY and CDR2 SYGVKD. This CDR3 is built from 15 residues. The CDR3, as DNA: TGTGCCAGCAGTTACTCGTTTATGGGAGTAGGAGAGCAGTACTTC. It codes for CASSYSFMGVGEQYF.

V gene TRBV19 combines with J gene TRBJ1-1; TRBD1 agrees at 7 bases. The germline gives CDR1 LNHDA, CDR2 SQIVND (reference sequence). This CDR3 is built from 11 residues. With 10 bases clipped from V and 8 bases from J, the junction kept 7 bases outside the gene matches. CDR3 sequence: CATNYRGEAFF. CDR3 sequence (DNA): TGTGCCACCAACTACAGGGGCGAAGCTTTCTTT.

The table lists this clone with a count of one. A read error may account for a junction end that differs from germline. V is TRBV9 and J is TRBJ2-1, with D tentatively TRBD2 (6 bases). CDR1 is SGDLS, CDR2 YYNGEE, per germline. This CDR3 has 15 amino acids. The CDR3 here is CASSVGLQGGNGQFF. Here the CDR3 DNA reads TGTGCCAGCAGCGTAGGTCTTCAGGGAGGCAATGGGCAGTTCTTC.

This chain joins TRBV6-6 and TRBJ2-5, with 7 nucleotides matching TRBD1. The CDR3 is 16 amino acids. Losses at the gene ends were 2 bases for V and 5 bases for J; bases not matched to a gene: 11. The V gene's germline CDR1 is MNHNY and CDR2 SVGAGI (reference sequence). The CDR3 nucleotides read TGTGCCAGCAGTTACCCTACCGGGACAGCAGGGGAGACCCAGTACTTC. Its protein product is CASSYPTGTAGETQYF.

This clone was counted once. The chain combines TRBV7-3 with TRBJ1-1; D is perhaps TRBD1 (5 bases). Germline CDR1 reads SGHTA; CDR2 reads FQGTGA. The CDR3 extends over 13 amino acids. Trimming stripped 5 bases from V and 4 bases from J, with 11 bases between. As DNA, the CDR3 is TGTGCCAGCAGCAACGGGGGGAGCACTGAAGCTTTCTTT. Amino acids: CASSNGGSTEAFF.

CDR3 protein: CASSERQGAAGELFF. CDR3 DNA: TGTGCCAGCAGTGAGAGGCAGGGGGCCGCCGGGGAGCTGTTTTTT. The chain has TRBV6-1 and TRBJ2-2; the match to TRBD1 covers 8 bases. This CDR3 spans 15 amino acids. The V gene end was trimmed by 3 bases and the J gene end by 6 bases; junction bases not matched to a gene: 6. Germline assignment: CDR1 MNHNS and CDR2 SASEGT.

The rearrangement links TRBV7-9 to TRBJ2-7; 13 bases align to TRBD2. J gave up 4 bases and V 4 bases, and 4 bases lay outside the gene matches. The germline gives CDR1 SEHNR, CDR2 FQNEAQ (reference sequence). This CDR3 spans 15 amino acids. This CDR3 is CASSSGLAGRYEQYF. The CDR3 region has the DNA TGTGCCAGCAGCTCGGGACTAGCGGGACGGTACGAGCAGTACTTC. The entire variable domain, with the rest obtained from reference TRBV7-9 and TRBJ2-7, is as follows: DTGVSQNPRHKITKRGQNVTFRCDPISEHNRLYWYRQTLGQGPEFLTYFQNEAQLEKSRLLSDRFSAERPKGSFSTLEIQRTEQGDSAMYLCASSSGLAGRYEQYFGPGTRLTVT.

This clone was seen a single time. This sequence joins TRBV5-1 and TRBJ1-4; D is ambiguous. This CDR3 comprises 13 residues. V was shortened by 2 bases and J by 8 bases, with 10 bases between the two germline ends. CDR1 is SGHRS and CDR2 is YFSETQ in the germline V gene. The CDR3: CASSLRDQEKLFF. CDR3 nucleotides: TGCGCCAGCAGCTTACGGGATCAAGAAAAACTGTTTTTT.

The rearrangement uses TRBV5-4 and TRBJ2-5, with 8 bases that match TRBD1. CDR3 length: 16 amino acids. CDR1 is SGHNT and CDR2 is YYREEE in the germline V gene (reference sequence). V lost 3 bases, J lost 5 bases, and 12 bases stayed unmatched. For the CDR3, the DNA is TGTGCCAGCAGCTCCGGTCGAGACAGGGGTGGGGAGACCCAGTACTTC. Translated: CASSSGRDRGGETQYF.

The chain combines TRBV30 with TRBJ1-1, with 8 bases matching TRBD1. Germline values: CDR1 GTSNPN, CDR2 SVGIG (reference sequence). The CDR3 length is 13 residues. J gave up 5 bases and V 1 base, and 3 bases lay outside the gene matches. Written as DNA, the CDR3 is TGTGCCTGGAGTGAGGACAGGGTAACTGAAGCTTTCTTT. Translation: CAWSEDRVTEAFF.

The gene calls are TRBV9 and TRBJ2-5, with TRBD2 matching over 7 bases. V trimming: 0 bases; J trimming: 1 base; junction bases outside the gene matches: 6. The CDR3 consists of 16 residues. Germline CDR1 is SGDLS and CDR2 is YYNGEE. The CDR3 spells CASSVGGGSVQETQYF. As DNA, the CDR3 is TGTGCCAGCAGCGTAGGAGGCGGGAGCGTCCAAGAGACCCAGTACTTC.

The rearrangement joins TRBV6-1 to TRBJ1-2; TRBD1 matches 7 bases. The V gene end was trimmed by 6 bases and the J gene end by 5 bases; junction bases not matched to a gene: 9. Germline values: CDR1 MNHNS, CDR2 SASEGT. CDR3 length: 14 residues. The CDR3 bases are TGTGCCAGCAGGCGGACAGGTCTGGGGTATGGCTACACCTTC. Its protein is CASRRTGLGYGYTF.

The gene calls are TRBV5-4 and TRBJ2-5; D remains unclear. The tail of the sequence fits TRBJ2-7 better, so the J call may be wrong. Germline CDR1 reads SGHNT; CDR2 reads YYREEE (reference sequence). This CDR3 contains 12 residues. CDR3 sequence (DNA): TGTGCCAGCAGCTTGAGCTCCTACGAGCAGTACTTC. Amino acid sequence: CASSLSSYEQYF.

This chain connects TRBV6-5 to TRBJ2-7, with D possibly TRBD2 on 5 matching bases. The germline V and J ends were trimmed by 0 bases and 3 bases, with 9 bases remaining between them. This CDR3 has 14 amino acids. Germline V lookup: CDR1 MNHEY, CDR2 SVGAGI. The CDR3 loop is CASSYSTGDYEQYF. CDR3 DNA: TGTGCCAGCAGTTACTCGACCGGGGACTACGAGCAGTACTTC.

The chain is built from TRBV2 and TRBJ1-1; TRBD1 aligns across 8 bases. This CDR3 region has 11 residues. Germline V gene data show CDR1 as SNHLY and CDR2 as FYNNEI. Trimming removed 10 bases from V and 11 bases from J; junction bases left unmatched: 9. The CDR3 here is CATQRTGRAFF. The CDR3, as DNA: TGTGCCACGCAACGGACAGGGCGGGCTTTCTTT. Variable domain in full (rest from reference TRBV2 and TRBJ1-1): EPEVTQTPSHQVTQMGQEVILRCVPISNHLYFYWYRQILGQKVEFLVSFYNNEISEKSEIFDDQFSVERPDGSNFTLKIRSTKLEDSAMYFCATQRTGRAFFGQGTRLTVV.

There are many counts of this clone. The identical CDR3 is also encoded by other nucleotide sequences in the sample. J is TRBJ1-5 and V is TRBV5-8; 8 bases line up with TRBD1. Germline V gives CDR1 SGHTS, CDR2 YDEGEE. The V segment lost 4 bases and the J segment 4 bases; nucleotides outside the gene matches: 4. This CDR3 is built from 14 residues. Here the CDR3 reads CASSPRTGNQPQHF. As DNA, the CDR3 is TGTGCCAGCAGCCCCCGGACAGGGAATCAGCCCCAGCATTTT.

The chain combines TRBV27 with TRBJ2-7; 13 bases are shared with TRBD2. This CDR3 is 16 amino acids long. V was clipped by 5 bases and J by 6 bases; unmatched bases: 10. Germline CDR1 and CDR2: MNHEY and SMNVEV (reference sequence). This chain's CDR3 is CASSIRLAGGLVEQYF. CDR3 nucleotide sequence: TGTGCCAGCAGTATACGACTAGCGGGAGGCTTAGTCGAGCAGTACTTC.

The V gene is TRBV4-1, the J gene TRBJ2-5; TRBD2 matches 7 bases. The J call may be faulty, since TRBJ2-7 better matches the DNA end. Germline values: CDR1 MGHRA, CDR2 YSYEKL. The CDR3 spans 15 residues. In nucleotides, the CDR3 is TGCGCCAGCAGTCCTATTGGCGGGAGCTCCTACGAGCAGTACTTC. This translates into CASSPIGGSSYEQYF.

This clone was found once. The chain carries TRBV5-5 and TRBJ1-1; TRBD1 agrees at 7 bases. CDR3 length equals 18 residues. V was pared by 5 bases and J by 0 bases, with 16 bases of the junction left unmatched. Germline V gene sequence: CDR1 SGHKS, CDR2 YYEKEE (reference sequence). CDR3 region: CASRPVPGQRTMNTEAFF. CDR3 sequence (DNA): TGTGCCAGCAGACCGGTACCGGGACAGAGGACCATGAACACTGAAGCTTTCTTT.

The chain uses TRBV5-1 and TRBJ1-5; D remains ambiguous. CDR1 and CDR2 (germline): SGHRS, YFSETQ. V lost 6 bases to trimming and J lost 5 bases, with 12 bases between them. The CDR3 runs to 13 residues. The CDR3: CASISRRYQPQHF. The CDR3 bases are TGCGCCAGCATCTCCCGGCGGTATCAGCCCCAGCATTTT.

The CDR3 is CASSLVPRSSPLHF. The CDR3 DNA reads TGTGCCAGCAGTTTAGTCCCTCGGAGTTCACCCCTCCACTTT. This sequence joins TRBV27 and TRBJ1-6; D uncertain. Germline CDR1 is MNHEY and CDR2 is SMNVEV (reference sequence). V gave up 2 bases and J gave up 9 bases, with 11 bases separating them. The CDR3 loop spans 14 amino acids.